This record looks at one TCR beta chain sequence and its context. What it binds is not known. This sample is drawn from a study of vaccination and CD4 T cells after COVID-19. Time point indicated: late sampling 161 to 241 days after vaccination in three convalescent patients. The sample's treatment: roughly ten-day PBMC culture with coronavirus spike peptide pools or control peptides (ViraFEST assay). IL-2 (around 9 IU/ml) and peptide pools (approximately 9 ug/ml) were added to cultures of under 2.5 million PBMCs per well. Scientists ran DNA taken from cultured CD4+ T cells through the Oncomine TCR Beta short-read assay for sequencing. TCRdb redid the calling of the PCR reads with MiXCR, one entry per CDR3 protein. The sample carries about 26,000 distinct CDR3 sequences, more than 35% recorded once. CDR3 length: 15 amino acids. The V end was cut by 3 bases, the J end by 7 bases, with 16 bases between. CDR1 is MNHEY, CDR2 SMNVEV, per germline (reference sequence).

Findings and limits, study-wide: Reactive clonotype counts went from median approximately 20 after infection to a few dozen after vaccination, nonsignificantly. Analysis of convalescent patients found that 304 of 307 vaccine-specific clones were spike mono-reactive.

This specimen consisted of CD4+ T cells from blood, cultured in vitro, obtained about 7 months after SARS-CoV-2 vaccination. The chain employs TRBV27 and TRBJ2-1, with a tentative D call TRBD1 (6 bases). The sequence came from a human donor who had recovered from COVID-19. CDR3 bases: TGTGCCAGCAGTTTCACGACAGGTCTAAGAAATGAGCAGTTCTTC. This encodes CASSFTTGLRNEQFF.